This T cell receptor (beta chain) stems from a study of cytomegalovirus exposure and HLA in healthy donors. Study-wide findings and caveats: Previously analyzed data showed that most TCR beta V segments were productive at a frequency of about 90% or about 30%.

The PCR employed 60 Vbeta primers together with 13 Jbeta primers. Assay: immunoSEQ multiplex PCR; the TCRdb copy retains only in-frame clones and omits some. The repertoire holds some 99,000 clones, with around 73% as singletons. The V and J ends lost 4 bases and 0 bases, in that order; junction bases with no gene match: 5. The CDR3 loop spans 16 amino acids. Germline CDR1 and CDR2: SGHRS and YFSETQ. Although they were nominally healthy when sampled, donors likely had unrecorded immune exposures. Note on this clone: Its antigen is as yet unknown.

This rearrangement joins TRBV5-1 to TRBJ2-7; 12 positions agree with TRBD2. This clonotype was sampled from a middle-aged man in good health and CMV-seronegative. Sequencing input: PBMCs. This CDR3 reads CASSPGLAGSSYEQYF. The CDR3 DNA sequence: TGCGCCAGCAGCCCCGGACTAGCGGGAAGCTCCTACGAGCAGTACTTC.